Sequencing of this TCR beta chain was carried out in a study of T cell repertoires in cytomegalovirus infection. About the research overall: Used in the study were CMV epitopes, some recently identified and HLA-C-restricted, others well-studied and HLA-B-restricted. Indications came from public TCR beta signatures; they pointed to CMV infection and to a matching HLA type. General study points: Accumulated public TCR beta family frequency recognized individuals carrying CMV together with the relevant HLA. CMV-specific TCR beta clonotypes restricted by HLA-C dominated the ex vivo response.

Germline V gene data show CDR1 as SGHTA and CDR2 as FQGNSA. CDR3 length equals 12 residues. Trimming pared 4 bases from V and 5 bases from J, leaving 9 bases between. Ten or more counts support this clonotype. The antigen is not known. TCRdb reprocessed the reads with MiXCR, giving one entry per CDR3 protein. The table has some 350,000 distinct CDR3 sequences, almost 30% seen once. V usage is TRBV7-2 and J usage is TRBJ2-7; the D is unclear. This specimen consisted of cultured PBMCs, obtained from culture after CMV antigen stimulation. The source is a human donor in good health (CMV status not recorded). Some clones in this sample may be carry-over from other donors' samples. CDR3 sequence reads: CASSSSGNEQYF. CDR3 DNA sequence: TGTGCCAGCAGCTCCTCCGGCAACGAGCAGTACTTC.